This T cell receptor beta chain was observed in a study of T cell repertoires in cytomegalovirus infection. Overall study context: Both a matching HLA type and CMV infection were indicated by public TCR beta signatures.

A word on this clonotype: What it binds is not known.

Germline assignment: CDR1 ENHRY and CDR2 SYGVKD. V was shortened by 3 bases and J by 0 bases, with 7 bases between the two germline ends. The length of the CDR3 is 14 residues. TCRdb ran MiXCR on the reads and lists one entry per CDR3 protein. The data contain under 200,000 distinct CDR3 sequences, about a tenth of them singletons. Study conclusions and caveats: There were carriers of CMV plus the relevant HLA, and cumulative public TCR beta family frequency identified them. The ex vivo response showed dominance by HLA-C-restricted CMV-specific TCR beta clonotypes.

Sequenced material: PBMCs. The sequence was obtained from a human donor in good health (CMV status not recorded). Some clones in this sample may be carry-over from other donors' samples. V and J are TRBV10-3 and TRBJ2-3; D remains unclear. The CDR3 region has the DNA TGTGCCATCAGTGATACTGGGAGCACAGATACGCAGTATTTT. Protein sequence: CAISDTGSTDTQYF.